The 5 T cell receptor beta chains listed next were all sequenced from one sample in a study of blood T cell repertoires in COVID-19. Assay used: immunoSEQ multiplex PCR; TCRdb lists only in-frame clones, some missing. This repertoire shows about 280,000 clones, approximately 85% found once; its top ten account for roughly 5%. Sequences were obtained from peripheral blood. These receptors came from a man aged 50 to 59 with active or convalescent COVID-19.

This rearrangement joins TRBV4-3 to TRBJ2-3; TRBD2 matches at 13 bases. The V and J ends lost 0 bases and 5 bases, in that order; junction bases with no gene match: 5. The CDR3 runs to 17 residues. Germline CDR1 LGHNA, CDR2 YSLEER. CDR3 sequence reads: CASSQDTSGRAGDTQYF. The CDR3 coding sequence is TGCGCCAGCAGCCAAGATACTAGCGGGAGGGCCGGAGATACGCAGTATTTT.

The rearrangement links TRBV7-3 to TRBJ2-2; a possible D gene is TRBD1 (6 bases). Looked up from germline, CDR1 is SGHTA and CDR2 is FQGTGA. V gave up 5 bases and J gave up 5 bases, with 12 bases separating them. There are 14 residues in the CDR3. Here the CDR3 DNA reads TGTGCCAGCAGCACATCAGGGGTTACCGGGGAGCTGTTTTTT. This gives the protein CASSTSGVTGELFF.

The chain carries TRBV7-9 and TRBJ1-5, with no clear D. The CDR3 covers 14 residues. V was pared by 1 base and J by 4 bases, with 8 bases between. Germline V lookup: CDR1 SEHNR, CDR2 FQNEAQ (reference sequence). The CDR3 spells CASSLGATNQPQHF. The CDR3, as DNA: TGTGCCAGCAGCTTAGGAGCTACTAATCAGCCCCAGCATTTT.

V is TRBV2 and J is TRBJ2-7, with 9 bases that match TRBD1. The CDR3 contains 14 residues. The germline gives CDR1 SNHLY, CDR2 FYNNEI. The V and J ends lost 6 bases and 7 bases, in that order; junction bases with no gene match: 10. CDR3: CASSADRGLREQYF. DNA of the CDR3: TGTGCCAGCAGCGCGGACAGGGGATTAAGGGAGCAGTACTTC.

The V gene is TRBV27, the J gene TRBJ1-2, with TRBD1 identical over 10 bases. Germline CDR1 is MNHEY and CDR2 is SMNVEV (reference sequence). Losses at the gene ends were 6 bases for V and 5 bases for J; bases not matched to a gene: 6. The CDR3 sequence is 14 residues long. The CDR3 protein is CASSSRQGAYGYTF. Written as DNA, the CDR3 is TGTGCCAGCAGCAGCAGACAGGGGGCGTATGGCTACACCTTC.